Below are 23 T cell receptor beta chains sequenced from a single sample in a study of pediatric ulcerative colitis. This table comes from immunoSEQ multiplex PCR, and its TCRdb copy is limited to in-frame clones, with some not included. The sample has 45,000 to 55,000 clones; 60% to 85% are singletons. One to two pinch biopsies were taken from the rectum during colonoscopy. Specimen: gut tissue. The receptors derive from a girl aged 10 to 17 with moderate ulcerative colitis.

The rearrangement uses TRBV18 and TRBJ2-7, with D maybe TRBD2 (7 bases). The CDR3 spans 14 residues. Looked up from germline, CDR1 is KGHSH and CDR2 is LQKENI. Trimming left V 3 bases short and J 3 bases short, with 12 bases between. The CDR3 sequence is CASSPGGALYEQYF. The CDR3 DNA reads TGTGCCAGCTCACCGGGGGGGGCCCTCTACGAGCAGTACTTC.

This chain links TRBV30 with TRBJ2-2; no clear D gene. Trimming left V 2 bases short and J 6 bases short, with 4 bases between. The V gene's germline CDR1 is GTSNPN and CDR2 SVGIG (reference sequence). This CDR3 spans 11 amino acids. In nucleotides, the CDR3 is TGTGCCTGGAGTAGTCCCGGGGAGCTGTTTTTT. It codes for CAWSSPGELFF. Filled out from reference TRBV30 and TRBJ2-2, the complete variable domain reads SQTIHQWPATLVQPVGSPLSLECTVEGTSNPNLYWYRQAAGRGLQLLFYSVGIGQISSEVPQNLSASRPQDRQFILSSKKLLLSDSGFYLCAWSSPGELFFGEGSRLTVL.

The V and J genes are TRBV27 and TRBJ2-1; no firm D call. Germline V gene sequence: CDR1 MNHEY, CDR2 SMNVEV (reference sequence). Deletions cut 2 bases from V and 10 bases from J, with 15 bases between. This CDR3 is 14 amino acids long. As DNA, the CDR3 is TGTGCCAGCAGTTTAGGGCCAAAGGCTGGAGAGCAGTTCTTC. It yields the protein CASSLGPKAGEQFF.

This clone was found a few times. The chain combines TRBV28 with TRBJ1-1, with D perhaps matching TRBD1 (5 bases). The CDR3 covers 16 residues. Germline V gene lookup returns CDR1 MDHEN and CDR2 SYDVKM. V shed 3 bases and J shed 5 bases, with 19 bases lying between them. CDR3 residues: CASSFLVRGVRTEAFF. CDR3 coding DNA: TGTGCCAGCAGTTTCCTGGTGAGAGGGGTAAGGACTGAAGCTTTCTTT.

This chain joins TRBV18 and TRBJ2-5; D could derive from TRBD1 or TRBD2 (5 bases each). There are 15 residues in the CDR3. Per germline, CDR1 KGHSH and CDR2 LQKENI. V lost 2 bases and J lost 5, with 15 bases in between. In DNA form, the CDR3 reads TGTGCCAGCTCACCAACCTGGGACGGCCGGGAGACCCAGTACTTC. It encodes CASSPTWDGRETQYF.

This chain links TRBV2 with TRBJ1-5; no reliable D call. V was clipped by 5 bases and J by 5 bases, with 19 bases between them. This CDR3 comprises 16 residues. Germline CDR1 is SNHLY and CDR2 is FYNNEI. CDR3 protein: CASSLPPGYTDQPQHF. For the CDR3, the DNA is TGTGCCAGCAGTCTCCCCCCGGGCTATACAGATCAGCCCCAGCATTTT.

The chain joins TRBV6-6 to TRBJ1-2; D gene uncertain. The CDR3 loop spans 15 amino acids. Trimming removed 0 bases from V and 3 bases from J, with 11 bases in between. Per germline, CDR1 MNHNY and CDR2 SVGAGI (reference sequence). The CDR3 DNA reads TGTGCCAGCAGTTACTCGAGGGTCAGATACTATGGCTACACCTTC. It is translated as CASSYSRVRYYGYTF.

The genes are TRBV7-6 and TRBJ1-4; D is undetermined. The V end was cut by 1 base, the J end by 6 bases, with 12 bases between. The CDR3 runs 15 residues. The V gene's germline CDR1 is SGHVS and CDR2 FNYEAQ. The CDR3 loop reads CASSLGGSPHEKLFF. DNA for the CDR3: TGTGCCAGCAGCTTAGGCGGCAGCCCCCATGAAAAACTGTTTTTT.

In this sample, this clone turned up once. This chain links TRBV6-5 with TRBJ1-3, with D unresolved. Trimming took off 2 bases at V and 2 bases at J, with 10 bases between the two ends. The germline V gene has CDR1 MNHEY and CDR2 SVGAGI. The CDR3 has 15 residues. The CDR3 region is CASSYTASPGNTIYF. CDR3 DNA sequence: TGTGCCAGCAGTTACACGGCCAGCCCTGGAAACACCATATATTTT.

The chain carries TRBV7-2 and TRBJ2-1; 8 bases match TRBD1. Germline V gene data show CDR1 as SGHTA and CDR2 as FQGNSA. V was clipped by 5 bases and J by 7 bases; unmatched bases: 4. The CDR3 is 13 residues long. In nucleotides, the CDR3 is TGTGCCAGCAGCCGACAGGGGTTAAATGAGCAGTTCTTC. It codes for CASSRQGLNEQFF.

V gene TRBV10-3 combines with J gene TRBJ2-2; possibly TRBD1 for D (6 bases). The CDR3 spans 13 residues. The V gene's germline CDR1 is ENHRY and CDR2 SYGVKD. V lost 8 bases and J 4 bases, leaving 11 bases between the germline ends. CDR3 nucleotide sequence: TGTGCCATCCAACAGGGCCCCACCGGGGAGCTGTTTTTT. Its translation is CAIQQGPTGELFF.

The chain has TRBV5-1 and TRBJ1-4, with D hard to call. The V end was cut by 4 bases, the J end by 6 bases, with 16 bases between. There are 15 residues in the CDR3. Germline assignment: CDR1 SGHRS and CDR2 YFSETQ. DNA of the CDR3: TGCGCCAGCAGCCCTGTATGGGGAGAGTATGAAAAACTGTTTTTT. Encoded protein: CASSPVWGEYEKLFF.

This clone was observed a few times. This chain links TRBV28 with TRBJ2-2, with D perhaps given as TRBD1 or TRBD2 (5 bases each). Trimming shortened V by 8 bases and J by 0 bases, and 13 bases separated the two germline ends. The CDR3 runs to 15 residues. Germline V CDR1 and CDR2: MDHEN, SYDVKM. In nucleotides, the CDR3 is TGTGCCAGCGCACGGGGCAACGCGAACACCGGGGAGCTGTTTTTT. Its protein product is CASARGNANTGELFF.

This sequence joins TRBV4-2 and TRBJ1-2; 7 nucleotides align to TRBD1. Germline trimming cut 3 bases from V and 4 bases from J; bases unmatched to any gene: 14. Germline assignment: CDR1 LGHNA and CDR2 YNFKEQ. CDR3 length equals 17 residues. CDR3 protein: CASSQTDTGVKSYGYTF. As DNA, the CDR3 is TGTGCCAGCAGCCAGACCGACACAGGGGTCAAATCCTATGGCTACACCTTC.

This clone turned up a few times. This chain connects TRBV7-9 to TRBJ1-1; no clear D. The germline V gene has CDR1 SEHNR and CDR2 FQNEAQ (reference sequence). V shed 4 bases and J shed 5 bases, with 17 bases lying between them. This CDR3 has 15 amino acids. The CDR3 protein is CASSWEDPSLTEAFF. The DNA of the CDR3 is TGTGCCAGCAGCTGGGAGGACCCAAGCCTGACTGAAGCTTTCTTT.

The chain employs TRBV5-4 and TRBJ1-3; TRBD1 might be the D (6 bases). Deletions cut 0 bases from V and 0 bases from J, with 13 bases between. The germline gives CDR1 SGHNT, CDR2 YYREEE (reference sequence). The CDR3 length is 17 residues. The DNA of the CDR3 is TGTGCCAGCAGCTTGGCTGGGGGCGTTCGCTCTGGAAACACCATATATTTT. Encoded protein: CASSLAGGVRSGNTIYF. Combining the CDR3 with reference TRBV5-4 and TRBJ1-3 gives the whole variable domain ETGVTQSPTHLIKTRGQQVTLRCSSQSGHNTVSWYQQALGQGPQFIFQYYREEENGRGNFPPRFSGLQFPNYSSELNVNALELDDSALYLCASSLAGGVRSGNTIYFGEGSWLTVV.

The chain joins TRBV10-3 to TRBJ1-2; no clear D. There are 13 residues in the CDR3. CDR1 is ENHRY, CDR2 SYGVKD, per germline. Trimming took 6 bases from V and 8 from J, leaving 16 bases between them. DNA for the CDR3: TGTGCCATCAGGGATGACCGAAAGTTCGGCTACACCTTC. This encodes CAIRDDRKFGYTF.

The chain has TRBV6-5 and TRBJ2-7, with 9 bases lining up with TRBD1. The germline V gene encodes CDR1 MNHEY and CDR2 SVGAGI. Unmatched junction bases numbered 6, after V lost 4 bases and J lost 5 bases. This CDR3 region has 14 residues. CDR3 in DNA: TGTGCCAGCAGTTCCGGGACAGGGTGGAACGAGCAGTACTTC. As protein: CASSSGTGWNEQYF.

The chain joins TRBV7-9 to TRBJ2-5, with D hard to call. V gave up 7 bases and J gave up 5 bases, with 11 bases separating them. There are 12 residues in the CDR3. Germline CDR1 is SEHNR and CDR2 is FQNEAQ (reference sequence). CDR3 amino acids: CASKTGGETQYF. For the CDR3, the DNA is TGTGCCAGCAAGACTGGTGGGGAGACCCAGTACTTC.

The V and J genes are TRBV4-3 and TRBJ2-1; D is perhaps TRBD2 (7 bases). V gave up 0 bases and J gave up 2 bases, with 26 bases separating them. Germline CDR1 is LGHNA and CDR2 is YSLEER. The CDR3 is 21 amino acids. The CDR3 nucleotides are TGCGCCAGCAGCCAAGACCTGGTGGGCGGGGGCCGATCCAACCCCTACAATGAGCAGTTCTTC. Amino acid sequence: CASSQDLVGGGRSNPYNEQFF.

This sequence joins TRBV16 and TRBJ2-6, with D perhaps TRBD1 or TRBD2 (6 bases each). Germline assignment: CDR1 KGHSY and CDR2 FQNENV. V lost 1 base and J lost 1, with 17 bases in between. This CDR3 comprises 19 residues. CDR3: CASSQYVAGGRSGANVLTF. The DNA of the CDR3 is TGTGCCAGCAGCCAATACGTTGCTGGGGGGCGTTCTGGGGCCAACGTCCTGACTTTC.

The CDR3 sequence: CASSPQGLAGNNEQFF. DNA for the CDR3: TGTGCCAGCAGTCCCCAGGGACTAGCGGGGAACAATGAGCAGTTCTTC. This chain connects TRBV6-4 to TRBJ2-1; TRBD2 aligns across 13 bases. The CDR3 loop spans 16 amino acids. In germline, CDR1 is MRHNA, CDR2 SNTAGT. Unmatched junction bases numbered 6, after V lost 5 bases and J lost 5 bases.

Only a few counts were recorded for this clone. This chain uses TRBV30 with TRBJ1-1, with D unclear. This CDR3 has 13 amino acids. V was cut by 2 bases and J by 1 base, with 8 bases left in between. Germline CDR1 and CDR2: GTSNPN and SVGIG (reference sequence). The DNA of the CDR3 is TGTGCCTGGAGTATTGCAGAGAACACTGAAGCTTTCTTT. Protein product: CAWSIAENTEAFF.